One sample yielded the 24 T cell receptor beta chains listed below, sequenced in a study of Ad26.COV2.S vaccination and SARS-CoV-2 variants. Stated treatment: about 20 received Ad26.COV2.S at low or high dose, single or two shots; a few received placebo; per-sample allocation not given. Specimens were obtained on day 63 following the first vaccine or placebo injection. Method: immunoSEQ multiplex PCR; TCRdb's copy keeps in-frame clones and lacks some. The top ten hold roughly 3.6% of the sample, which has 360,000 or so clones, around 86% seen once. The specimen comprised peripheral blood, sampled in a trial of Ad26.COV2.S vaccine versus placebo. The origin of the receptors is a person between 18 and 60 years old who received the Ad26.COV2.S COVID-19 vaccine or a placebo.

V and J are TRBV24-1 and TRBJ1-1; D remains ambiguous. Trimming left V 1 base short and J 1 base short, with 15 bases between. The CDR3 sequence is 17 residues long. Germline V gene lookup returns CDR1 KGHDR and CDR2 SFDVKD. CDR3 DNA sequence: TGTGCCACCAGTGATTTAAGGTTTTATCTGGCGAACACTGAAGCTTTCTTT. This encodes CATSDLRFYLANTEAFF.

This clone appeared once. The V and J genes are TRBV5-1 and TRBJ1-1; D perhaps matches TRBD1 (5 bases). CDR3 length: 15 amino acids. The V gene lost 4 bases and the J gene lost 3 bases, with 16 bases spanning the gap. Germline V CDR1 and CDR2: SGHRS, YFSETQ. The CDR3 is CASSPRPRGDTEAFF. The DNA for the CDR3 is TGCGCCAGCAGCCCACGGCCCCGGGGGGACACTGAAGCTTTCTTT.

This rearrangement joins TRBV13 to TRBJ1-2; a weak D match, TRBD1 (5 bases). This CDR3 has 12 residues. CDR1 PRHDT and CDR2 FYEKMQ come from the germline V gene (reference sequence). V was clipped by 2 bases and J by 6 bases, with 7 bases between them. CDR3 sequence: CASSLQGNGYTF. The CDR3 DNA sequence: TGTGCCAGCAGCTTACAGGGAAATGGCTACACCTTC.

A single count supports this clone. V and J are TRBV6-6 and TRBJ2-6; D not certain. V gave up 6 bases and J gave up 4 bases, with 16 bases separating them. The V gene's germline CDR1 is MNHNY and CDR2 SVGAGI (reference sequence). CDR3 length equals 16 residues. This chain's CDR3 is CASSQLPVEGANVLTF. CDR3 nucleotides: TGTGCCAGCAGCCAGCTTCCGGTGGAAGGGGCCAACGTCCTGACTTTC.

The rearrangement uses TRBV6-5 and TRBJ2-1, with 8 bases that match TRBD1. This CDR3 contains 13 residues. V lost 8 bases and J lost 13; bases outside the gene matches: 13. Germline CDR1 MNHEY, CDR2 SVGAGI. The CDR3 nucleotides are TGTGCCAGCTCCCCAAGGACAGGGATAGGTCAGTTCTTC. Residues: CASSPRTGIGQFF.

The chain links TRBV6-5 to TRBJ2-7; possibly TRBD1 for D (5 bases). V gave up 0 bases and J gave up 4 bases, with 16 bases separating them. The CDR3 contains 16 residues. CDR1 is MNHEY and CDR2 is SVGAGI in the germline V gene. The CDR3 is CASSYSSAQGWYEQYF. The CDR3 DNA reads as TGTGCCAGCAGTTACTCGTCGGCGCAGGGTTGGTACGAGCAGTACTTC.

J is TRBJ2-3 and V is TRBV6-5; D uncertain. The CDR3 consists of 15 residues. CDR1 and CDR2 from the germline V gene are MNHEY and SVGAGI. V was trimmed by 3 bases and J by 0 bases, leaving 10 bases between them. CDR3 protein: CASSYEGRSTDTQYF. CDR3 nucleotides: TGTGCCAGCAGTTATGAAGGCCGAAGCACAGATACGCAGTATTTT.

The chain carries TRBV25-1 and TRBJ1-2, with D unresolved. The CDR3 spans 14 residues. Germline CDR1 is MGHDK and CDR2 is SYGVNS. The V gene lost 4 bases and the J gene lost 2 bases, with 11 bases spanning the gap. The CDR3 here is CASSGRQTNYGYTF. CDR3 bases: TGTGCCAGCAGTGGGCGACAAACGAACTATGGCTACACCTTC.

This sequence joins TRBV4-3 and TRBJ1-2; D is perhaps TRBD1 (6 bases). Germline loops: CDR1 LGHNA, CDR2 YSLEER. The CDR3 is 14 residues long. V gave up 1 base and J gave up 5 bases, with 11 bases separating them. The CDR3 DNA reads as TGCGCCAGCAGCCAAGTGCAGACAGGTTATGGCTACACCTTC. Residues: CASSQVQTGYGYTF.

The V and J genes are TRBV7-2 and TRBJ2-1; D uncertain. CDR3 size: 11 residues. Germline loops: CDR1 SGHTA, CDR2 FQGNSA. The V end was cut by 5 bases, the J end by 6 bases, with 5 bases between. The CDR3 sequence is CASSPFNEQFF. The DNA of the CDR3 is TGTGCCAGCAGCCCGTTCAATGAGCAGTTCTTC.

V gene TRBV3-1 (or the pseudogene TRBV3-2) combines with J gene TRBJ1-1; D call uncertain. The V gene lost 4 bases and the J gene lost 1 base, with 7 bases spanning the gap. This CDR3 is 13 amino acids long. The germline V gene has CDR1 LGHDT and CDR2 YNNKEL (reference sequence). This chain's CDR3 is CASSPLGNTEAFF. Written as DNA, the CDR3 is TGTGCCAGCAGCCCCCTGGGGAACACTGAAGCTTTCTTT.

The chain recombines TRBV9 with TRBJ2-3; D is undetermined. CDR3 length: 18 residues. V was trimmed by 0 bases and J by 5 bases, leaving 22 bases between them. CDR1 and CDR2 (germline): SGDLS, YYNGEE. The CDR3 sequence is CASSVAKQPTPLGDTQYF. CDR3 DNA sequence: TGTGCCAGCAGCGTAGCTAAACAGCCCACCCCGCTGGGAGATACGCAGTATTTT.

V and J are TRBV27 and TRBJ2-2; D unresolved. The CDR3 is made up of 14 amino acids. V was pared by 1 base and J by 4 bases, with 7 bases between. Looked up from germline, CDR1 is MNHEY and CDR2 is SMNVEV (reference sequence). As DNA, the CDR3 is TGTGCCAGCAGTTTATGGCAAGCCACCGGGGAGCTGTTTTTT. Translating gives CASSLWQATGELFF.

The chain uses TRBV13 and TRBJ2-7; D gene unclear. Germline CDR1 reads PRHDT; CDR2 reads FYEKMQ (reference sequence). With 4 bases removed from V and 3 bases from J, the gap between germline ends came to 10 bases. The CDR3 spans 13 residues. The CDR3 coding sequence is TGTGCCAGCAGCTCTTCCCCCGACTACGAGCAGTACTTC. It specifies CASSSSPDYEQYF.

The J gene is TRBJ2-3, the V gene TRBV5-1; tentatively, D is TRBD1 (5 bases). Germline CDR1 and CDR2: SGHRS and YFSETQ. This CDR3 spans 14 amino acids. Trimming took off 0 bases at V and 6 bases at J, with 11 bases between the two ends. The CDR3 DNA reads as TGCGCCAGCAGCTTGGTTGGGGCTGTGGATACGCAGTATTTT. Translated, it gives CASSLVGAVDTQYF. Supplemented by reference TRBV5-1 and TRBJ2-3, the full variable domain reads KAGVTQTPRYLIKTRGQQVTLSCSPISGHRSVSWYQQTPGQGLQFLFEYFSETQRNKGNFPGRFSGRQFSNSRSEMNVSTLELGDSALYLCASSLVGAVDTQYFGPGTRLTVL.

There are a few counts of this clone. The rearrangement joins TRBV6-2 or TRBV6-3 to TRBJ1-1; no reliable D call. V was clipped by 6 bases and J by 1 base, with 9 bases between them. Germline V gene sequence: CDR1 MNHEY, CDR2 SVGEGT. This CDR3 is 13 amino acids long. CDR3 sequence reads: CASSSRENTEAFF. CDR3 in DNA: TGTGCCAGCAGCTCGAGAGAGAACACTGAAGCTTTCTTT.

The J gene is TRBJ1-1, the V gene TRBV2, with 8 bases matching TRBD1. V lost 4 bases, J lost 4 bases, and 5 bases stayed unmatched. The CDR3 runs to 14 residues. Germline CDR1 reads SNHLY; CDR2 reads FYNNEI. The CDR3 loop reads CASSGQGTSTEAFF. The CDR3 region has the DNA TGTGCCAGCAGTGGACAGGGGACGAGCACTGAAGCTTTCTTT.

This clone was counted between two and nine times. V is TRBV5-6 and J is TRBJ1-1; D uncertain. V lost 5 bases and J 5 bases, leaving 13 bases between the germline ends. The V gene's germline CDR1 is SGHDT and CDR2 YYEEEE. This CDR3 contains 13 residues. CDR3 in amino acids: CASSLFSGTEAFF. CDR3 sequence (DNA): TGTGCCAGCAGTTTGTTCTCGGGAACTGAAGCTTTCTTT.

The V and J genes are TRBV2 and TRBJ1-1; tentatively, D is TRBD1 (5 bases). The germline CDR1 and CDR2 sequences are SNHLY and FYNNEI. Between the trimmed V and J ends, which lost 10 bases and 1 base, there was a span of 10 bases. There are 12 residues in the CDR3. CDR3 DNA sequence: TGTGCCATCGGGACGGGGAACACTGAAGCTTTCTTT. Translated: CAIGTGNTEAFF.

DNA of the CDR3: TGTGCCAGCAGCGGACAGGGGGGAAACACTGAAGCTTTCTTT. Encoded protein: CASSGQGGNTEAFF. The chain uses TRBV7-9 and TRBJ1-1, with 10 positions matching TRBD1. The ends lost 5 bases at V and 2 bases at J; junction bases unmatched: 2. This CDR3 comprises 14 residues. Germline CDR1 is SEHNR and CDR2 is FQNEAQ (reference sequence). The full variable domain, rest sourced from reference TRBV7-9 and TRBJ1-1, is DTGVSQNPRHKITKRGQNVTFRCDPISEHNRLYWYRQTLGQGPEFLTYFQNEAQLEKSRLLSDRFSAERPKGSFSTLEIQRTEQGDSAMYLCASSGQGGNTEAFFGQGTRLTVV.

This chain uses TRBV6-5 with TRBJ1-2; TRBD1 might be the D (5 bases). The CDR3 covers 15 residues. Trimming pared 4 bases from V and 7 bases from J, leaving 19 bases between. The V gene's germline CDR1 is MNHEY and CDR2 SVGAGI. CDR3 nucleotide sequence: TGTGCCAGCAGTTTTACGGGGGGGGAAACAGGTGGCTACACCTTC. Its protein is CASSFTGGETGGYTF.

This chain joins TRBV2 and TRBJ1-1; weak D call: TRBD1 (5 bases). Trimming cost V 6 bases and J 3 bases, with 17 bases left between them. This CDR3 region has 15 residues. CDR1 and CDR2 (germline): SNHLY, FYNNEI. Here the CDR3 reads CASRVSGEGYTEAFF. CDR3 bases: TGTGCCAGCAGGGTATCCGGCGAGGGGTACACTGAAGCTTTCTTT. The complete variable domain, with remaining parts taken from reference TRBV2 and TRBJ1-1, reads EPEVTQTPSHQVTQMGQEVILRCVPISNHLYFYWYRQILGQKVEFLVSFYNNEISEKSEIFDDQFSVERPDGSNFTLKIRSTKLEDSAMYFCASRVSGEGYTEAFFGQGTRLTVV.

The rearrangement uses TRBV4-1 and TRBJ2-1, with 9 bases aligning to TRBD1. Germline V gene sequence: CDR1 MGHRA, CDR2 YSYEKL. The ends lost 6 bases at V and 7 bases at J; junction bases unmatched: 10. The CDR3 is made up of 15 amino acids. CDR3 amino acids: CASRSPGTGRNEQFF. CDR3 nucleotide sequence: TGCGCCAGCAGATCCCCCGGGACAGGGAGGAATGAGCAGTTCTTC.

There are a few counts of this clone. This chain joins TRBV5-1 and TRBJ2-3, with 7 bases fitting TRBD1. The CDR3 sequence is 16 residues long. The trim removed 3 bases at V and 3 bases at J, leaving 10 bases unmatched. CDR1 SGHRS and CDR2 YFSETQ come from the germline V gene. In DNA, the CDR3 is TGCGCCAGCAGCTATAAAGCTTCCAGGGGGACAGATACGCAGTATTTT. Protein product: CASSYKASRGTDTQYF.